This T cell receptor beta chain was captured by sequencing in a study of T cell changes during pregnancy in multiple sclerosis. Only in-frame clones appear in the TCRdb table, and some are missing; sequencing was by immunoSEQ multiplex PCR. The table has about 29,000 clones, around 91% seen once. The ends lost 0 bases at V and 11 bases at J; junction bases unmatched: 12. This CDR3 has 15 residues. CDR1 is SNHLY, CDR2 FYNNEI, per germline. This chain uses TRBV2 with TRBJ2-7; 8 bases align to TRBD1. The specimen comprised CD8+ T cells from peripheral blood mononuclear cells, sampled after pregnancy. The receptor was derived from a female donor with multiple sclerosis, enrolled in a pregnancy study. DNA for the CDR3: TGTGCCAGCAGTGAAGCGCTTGGACAGGGAACTGGAAAGTACTTC. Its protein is CASSEALGQGTGKYF.